One sample yielded the 28 T cell receptor beta chains listed below, sequenced in a study of blood T cell repertoires in COVID-19. Profiled with immunoSEQ multiplex PCR; TCRdb holds only in-frame clones, not every one. The table records 25,000 to 30,000 clones, around 90% of them present only once. Sequences were obtained from peripheral blood. Receptors were obtained from a man between 65 and 79 years old with acute or convalescent COVID-19.

The DNA for the CDR3 is TGTGCCAGCAGCGACAGAACCAAAAACATTCAGTACTTC. It specifies CASSDRTKNIQYF. This sequence joins TRBV6-5 and TRBJ2-4; maybe TRBD1 (5 bases). V was clipped by 6 bases and J by 2 bases, with 8 bases between them. The CDR3 loop spans 13 amino acids. Germline CDR1 is MNHEY and CDR2 is SVGAGI.

V is TRBV6-1 and J is TRBJ1-2; D perhaps matches TRBD1 (6 bases). Germline V gives CDR1 MNHNS, CDR2 SASEGT. Trimming pared 2 bases from V and 2 bases from J, leaving 12 bases between. The CDR3 totals 15 residues. The CDR3 region is CASSERDRINYGYTF. The CDR3 DNA is TGTGCCAGCAGTGAACGAGACAGGATCAACTATGGCTACACCTTC.

The genes are TRBV4-2 and TRBJ2-2, with D tentatively TRBD1 (5 bases). There are 14 residues in the CDR3. Deletions cut 0 bases from V and 4 bases from J, with 6 bases between. Germline V lookup: CDR1 LGHNA, CDR2 YNFKEQ. In DNA form, the CDR3 reads TGTGCCAGCAGCCAAGAAGGGGTCACCGGGGAGCTGTTTTTT. Translation: CASSQEGVTGELFF.

This clone was recorded only once. The chain has TRBV7-8 and TRBJ2-1, with D hard to call. Germline V gives CDR1 SGHVS, CDR2 FQNEAQ. Trimming cost V 5 bases and J 0 bases, with 14 bases left between them. The CDR3 runs to 16 residues. Here the CDR3 DNA reads TGTGCCAGCAGCCCCTCTTCGAGCGACTCCTACAATGAGCAGTTCTTC. Residues: CASSPSSSDSYNEQFF.

The CDR3 loop is CASSLTGRAGGKGDTQYF. CDR3 sequence (DNA): TGTGCCAGCAGCTTAACGGGACGAGCGGGAGGGAAGGGGGATACGCAGTATTTT. The J gene is TRBJ2-3, the V gene TRBV7-3; 10 nucleotides line up with TRBD2. V lost 0 bases and J lost 6; bases outside the gene matches: 12. CDR1 SGHTA and CDR2 FQGTGA come from the germline V gene. The CDR3 is 18 amino acids.

The chain recombines TRBV12-5 with TRBJ2-7; D perhaps matches TRBD2 (6 bases). This CDR3 contains 15 residues. The V end was cut by 2 bases, the J end by 4 bases, with 15 bases between. CDR1 and CDR2 from the germline V gene are LGHNT and FRNRAP. For the CDR3, the DNA is TGTGCTAGTGGTTTGTCACTGGGGGGTTCGTACGAGCAGTACTTC. It specifies CASGLSLGGSYEQYF.

J is TRBJ2-4 and V is TRBV2; TRBD2 matches 10 bases. V lost 6 bases to trimming and J lost 6 bases; unmatched junction nucleotides: 2. The CDR3 extends over 13 amino acids. Germline loops: CDR1 SNHLY, CDR2 FYNNEI. The CDR3 nucleotides are TGTGCCAGCAGCGCTAGCGGGAGAAACATTCAGTACTTC. Translating gives CASSASGRNIQYF. The full variable domain, rest sourced from reference TRBV2 and TRBJ2-4, is EPEVTQTPSHQVTQMGQEVILRCVPISNHLYFYWYRQILGQKVEFLVSFYNNEISEKSEIFDDQFSVERPDGSNFTLKIRSTKLEDSAMYFCASSASGRNIQYFGAGTRLSVL.

This clone appeared a single time. The CDR3 here is CSVGNQEGTQYF. The CDR3 region has the DNA TGCAGCGTTGGTAACCAGGAGGGGACCCAGTACTTC. The chain has TRBV29-1 and TRBJ2-5; a possible D gene is TRBD2 (6 bases). V was cut by 4 bases and J by 7 bases, with 13 bases left in between. Looked up from germline, CDR1 is SQVTM and CDR2 is ANQGSEA. This CDR3 region has 12 residues.

The chain combines TRBV19 with TRBJ1-3; 7 positions agree with TRBD1. The germline CDR1 and CDR2 sequences are LNHDA and SQIVND (reference sequence). J was trimmed by 2 bases and V by 8 bases; bases with no gene match: 6. This CDR3 is built from 14 residues. The CDR3 loop reads CASDHRGAGNTIYF. The CDR3 nucleotides read TGTGCCAGTGATCACAGGGGCGCTGGAAACACCATATATTTT.

This clone appeared once. The chain joins TRBV6-1 to TRBJ1-1; no reliable D call. CDR1 and CDR2 (germline): MNHNS, SASEGT. Trimming cost V 4 bases and J 0 bases, with 15 bases left between them. The length of the CDR3 is 16 residues. The CDR3 loop is CASSVQAAVLNTEAFF. CDR3 nucleotides: TGTGCCAGCAGTGTACAAGCGGCGGTTTTGAACACTGAAGCTTTCTTT.

The chain recombines TRBV5-6 with TRBJ1-4; tentative D call: TRBD1 (6 bases). Germline V CDR1 and CDR2: SGHDT, YYEEEE. Trimming cost V 4 bases and J 7 bases, with 17 bases left between them. CDR3 length: 15 amino acids. The CDR3 region has the DNA TGTGCCAGCAGCGCCCGGGGAGGGGGTGTTGAAAAACTGTTTTTT. Its protein product is CASSARGGGVEKLFF.

The chain combines TRBV18 with TRBJ2-7, with D perhaps TRBD2 (6 bases). This CDR3 region has 16 residues. Germline-derived CDR1 and CDR2 are KGHSH and LQKENI. V lost 4 bases, J lost 0 bases, and 16 bases lay in between. The CDR3 sequence is CASSRGDSGDSYEQYF. As DNA, the CDR3 is TGTGCCAGCTCACGAGGTGATAGCGGTGACTCCTACGAGCAGTACTTC.

This chain joins TRBV5-4 and TRBJ2-7, with D perhaps matching TRBD2 (6 bases). V was shortened by 2 bases and J by 2 bases, with 11 bases between the two germline ends. The germline gives CDR1 SGHNT, CDR2 YYREEE (reference sequence). CDR3 length: 14 amino acids. The CDR3 DNA reads TGTGCCAGCAGCTTTGGATGGGAGGCCTACGAGCAGTACTTC. It yields the protein CASSFGWEAYEQYF.

The chain uses TRBV14 and TRBJ1-1, with a possible D match to TRBD1 (6 bases). The ends were cut back, 5 bases at V and 3 bases at J, with 13 bases in the middle. This CDR3 is 14 amino acids long. Per the germline V gene, CDR1 is SGHDN and CDR2 is FVKESK. Written as DNA, the CDR3 is TGTGCCAGCAGCGTCCAGACAGGATACACTGAAGCTTTCTTT. Protein product: CASSVQTGYTEAFF.

The chain carries TRBV29-1 and TRBJ2-2; 8 bases align to TRBD1. Germline CDR1 SQVTM, CDR2 ANQGSEA. V trimming: 7 bases; J trimming: 5 bases; junction bases outside the gene matches: 6. The CDR3 length is 13 residues. The CDR3 loop is CSGWTGSTGELFF. The CDR3 DNA follows: TGCAGCGGCTGGACAGGGTCTACCGGGGAGCTGTTTTTT.

This clone has only one observation. The genes are TRBV7-2 and TRBJ1-2; D is ambiguous. The germline V and J ends were trimmed by 1 base and 6 bases, with 18 bases remaining between them. CDR3 length equals 16 residues. The germline V gene has CDR1 SGHTA and CDR2 FQGNSA. DNA for the CDR3: TGTGCCAGCAGCTTAGACTCGGTTCACTCGACTGATGGCTACACCTTC. Protein sequence: CASSLDSVHSTDGYTF.

V and J are TRBV5-1 and TRBJ1-1, with a possible D match to TRBD1 (5 bases). Germline values: CDR1 SGHRS, CDR2 YFSETQ. Deletions cut 2 bases from V and 7 bases from J, with 12 bases between. The CDR3 is 13 residues long. The CDR3 DNA reads TGCGCCAGCAGCTTAGGCAGGGAAAGTGAAGCTTTCTTT. Translating gives CASSLGRESEAFF. The full variable domain, its missing parts supplied by reference TRBV5-1 and TRBJ1-1, is KAGVTQTPRYLIKTRGQQVTLSCSPISGHRSVSWYQQTPGQGLQFLFEYFSETQRNKGNFPGRFSGRQFSNSRSEMNVSTLELGDSALYLCASSLGRESEAFFGQGTRLTVV.

The chain recombines TRBV5-4 with TRBJ2-2; possibly TRBD2 for D (6 bases). Germline CDR1 SGHNT, CDR2 YYREEE (reference sequence). Trimming pared 3 bases from V and 2 bases from J, leaving 14 bases between. The CDR3 has 16 residues. The CDR3 bases are TGTGCCAGCAGCTCCGGGGACTTTCCAAACACCGGGGAGCTGTTTTTT. Translation: CASSSGDFPNTGELFF.

The chain employs TRBV18 and TRBJ2-5; 9 bases fit TRBD1. V lost 6 bases to trimming and J lost 4 bases; unmatched junction nucleotides: 3. CDR3 size: 13 residues. Germline lookup yields CDR1 KGHSH and CDR2 LQKENI. CDR3 sequence (DNA): TGTGCCAGCTCGTGGGACAGGGCAGAGACCCAGTACTTC. It specifies CASSWDRAETQYF.

V is TRBV2 and J is TRBJ2-3; a possible D gene is TRBD2 (6 bases). Per the germline V gene, CDR1 is SNHLY and CDR2 is FYNNEI. The CDR3 extends over 14 amino acids. V lost 2 bases, J lost 7 bases, and 13 bases lay in between. DNA of the CDR3: TGTGCCAGCAGTGAACCCGGGAGTAAACATACGCAGTATTTT. Protein: CASSEPGSKHTQYF.

The gene calls are TRBV11-3 and TRBJ2-7; 7 bases map to TRBD1. V lost 1 base to trimming and J lost 5 bases; unmatched junction nucleotides: 11. Germline V lookup: CDR1 SGHNT, CDR2 YENEEA. The CDR3 totals 16 residues. This CDR3 is CASSLGGNTGVDEQYF. The DNA of the CDR3 is TGTGCCAGCAGCTTAGGAGGGAATACAGGGGTTGACGAGCAGTACTTC.

The genes are TRBV7-9 and TRBJ1-2; no clear D. Trimming left V 3 bases short and J 2 bases short, with 7 bases between. In germline, CDR1 is SEHNR, CDR2 FQNEAQ (reference sequence). The CDR3 is 13 amino acids. The CDR3 here is CASSFGLNYGYTF. As DNA, the CDR3 is TGTGCCAGCAGCTTTGGGCTGAACTATGGCTACACCTTC.

The V gene is TRBV3-1 (or the pseudogene TRBV3-2), the J gene TRBJ2-7, with D possibly matching TRBD2 (5 bases). Germline V lookup: CDR1 LGHDT, CDR2 YNNKEL (reference sequence). The length of the CDR3 is 13 residues. V lost 0 bases to trimming and J lost 6 bases, with 9 bases between them. The DNA of the CDR3 is TGTGCCAGCAGCCAAGACGAGGGTCTCGAGCAGTACTTC. It translates to CASSQDEGLEQYF.

This clone has just one count. The genes are TRBV29-1 and TRBJ1-2; 8 bases agree with TRBD1. The V gene end was trimmed by 5 bases and the J gene end by 7 bases; junction bases not matched to a gene: 15. Germline loops: CDR1 SQVTM, CDR2 ANQGSEA. This CDR3 region has 15 residues. The CDR3 region has the DNA TGCAGCGTTTCCAATCCAGGACAGGGAGTAAGTGGCTACACCTTC. Residues: CSVSNPGQGVSGYTF.

V and J are TRBV13 and TRBJ1-6; 9 bases are a match to TRBD1. Trimming cost V 5 bases and J 6 bases; bases outside gene matches: 8. Germline V CDR1 and CDR2: PRHDT, FYEKMQ (reference sequence). This CDR3 is 16 amino acids long. CDR3 in amino acids: CASSIRTGEGNSPLHF. CDR3 bases: TGTGCCAGCAGCATCCGGACAGGGGAGGGTAATTCACCCCTCCACTTT.

V usage is TRBV4-2 and J usage is TRBJ2-5; 15 bases align to TRBD2. Unmatched junction bases numbered 5, after V lost 9 bases and J lost 3 bases. Germline values: CDR1 LGHNA, CDR2 YNFKEQ. The CDR3 contains 15 residues. The CDR3 nucleotides read TGTGCCAGTGGGACTAGCGGGAGGACGGAAGAGACCCAGTACTTC. This encodes CASGTSGRTEETQYF.

In this sample, this clone turned up once. This sequence joins TRBV20-1 and TRBJ2-7; D gene unclear. The germline CDR1 and CDR2 sequences are DFQATT and SNEGSKA (reference sequence). The V gene lost 2 bases and the J gene lost 2 bases, with 4 bases spanning the gap. The CDR3 spans 11 residues. In nucleotides, the CDR3 is TGCAGTGCTAGACAGACCTACGAGCAGTACTTC. This gives the protein CSARQTYEQYF.

The J gene is TRBJ1-2, the V gene TRBV7-2; tentative D call: TRBD1 (6 bases). Trimming removed 5 bases at V and 3 bases at J, with 10 bases between. The CDR3 totals 13 residues. CDR1 SGHTA and CDR2 FQGNSA come from the germline V gene. The CDR3 coding sequence is TGTGCCAGCAGCCCAGGGGTGGACTATGGCTACACCTTC. Encoded protein: CASSPGVDYGYTF.